Listed below are T cell receptor beta chains from one sample, sequenced in a study of control samples from healthy donors and cancer patients. Clones were read by immunoSEQ multiplex PCR, and TCRdb kept only the in-frame ones, dropping some. Of 100,000 to 150,000 clones in the sample, approximately 84% are singletons; the top ten hold around 1.8%. The sample comprised blood. These receptors originate from a man aged 18 to 30 in good health. Each CDR3 is given with its conserved first and last residue.

>TRBJ2-1|TRBV5-4
CASSERDYLPSYNEQFF
>TRBJ1-2|TRBV7-9
CASSLAGQGYSGYTF
>TRBJ1-1|TRBV28
CASSPTGIPEAFF
>TRBJ1-1|TRBV9
CASSSLKGSDTEAFF
>TRBJ2-1|TRBV7-2
CASSLFPGYNEQFF
>TRBJ2-7|TRBV23-1
CASSQVQEGSYEQYF
>TRBJ1-5|TRBV28
CASSLGGGSQPQHF
>TRBJ2-7|TRBV4-3
CASSPVPGPYEQYF
>TRBJ2-3|TRBV14
CASSQVSTLRTDTQYF
>TRBJ2-1|TRBV27
CASRMTSGRGEQFF
>TRBJ1-4|TRBV6-5
CASKGGTFEKLFF
>TRBJ1-4|TRBV25-1
CASSEAGWDEKLFF
>TRBJ2-7|TRBV27
CASSGSTPRTYEQYF
>TRBJ2-2|TRBV2
CASRTGVDTGELFF
>TRBJ1-2|TRBV7-9
CASSLVGSGMGEANYGYTF
>TRBJ1-4|TRBV18
CASSFRQGPTNEKLFF
>TRBJ1-5|TRBV18
CASSRGADQPQHF
>TRBJ1-2|TRBV7-2
CASSFAQLYGYTF
>TRBJ2-1|TRBV18
CASSPKRTGEVSYNEQFF
>TRBJ2-4|TRBV30
CAWRSGFGNIQYF
>TRBJ1-1|TRBV6-1
CASSELEGLKEAFF
>TRBJ1-1|TRBV5-1
CASSSGRGNTEAFF
>TRBJ2-1|TRBV2
CACQQGGSYNEQFF
>TRBJ2-6|TRBV7-9
CASSLRTGTSGANVLTF
>TRBJ2-1|TRBV7-3
CASSLRASGTVEFF
>TRBJ1-1|TRBV25-1
CASSEPTPNTEAFF
>TRBJ1-1|TRBV28
CASSFARNTEAFF
>TRBJ2-7|TRBV4-3
CASSQGDGYYEQYF
>TRBJ1-4|TRBV5-1
CASTQRGYPNEKLFF
>TRBJ2-6|TRBV29-1
CSVPWTSGNGANVLTF
>TRBJ2-3|TRBV25-1
CASSESTRSSTDTQYF
>TRBJ1-2|TRBV19
CASIGEFHYGYTF
>TRBJ1-3|TRBV5-4
CASSLGGRGNTIYF
>TRBJ2-1|TRBV4-1
CASSQDLGVTEQFF
>TRBJ1-2|TRBV4-1
CASSQYAGSGYTF
>TRBJ2-3|TRBV5-1
CASSFVLAGGDTQYF
>TRBJ2-2|TRBV7-9
CASGRDRRNTGELFF
>TRBJ2-5|TRBV9
CASSQSRGWGETQYF
>TRBJ1-1|TRBV15
CATSDRGTLNTEAFF
>TRBJ2-7|TRBV7-3
CASSYGGGGEQYF
>TRBJ1-2|TRBV30
CAWSLTTRQGGYGYTF
>TRBJ2-5|TRBV5-5
CASSPGLAGTQETQYF
>TRBJ2-2|TRBV30
CAWMGLAGTNTGELFF
>TRBJ1-5|TRBV10-1
CASSESGGGRQHF